These 30 T cell receptor beta chains originate from one sample sequenced in a study of PD-1 blockade in classical Hodgkin lymphoma. Sample time point: newly diagnosed, previously untreated cHL patient sample. Assay used: immunoSEQ multiplex PCR; TCRdb lists only in-frame clones, some missing. The sample consists of under 20,000 clones, about 85% of them appearing once. The sequenced material came from peripheral blood mononuclear cells (PBMCs). The receptors derive from a human donor with classical Hodgkin lymphoma.

The chain is built from TRBV15 and TRBJ2-3, with 11 bases that match TRBD1. The germline gives CDR1 LNHNV, CDR2 YYDKDF (reference sequence). The CDR3 has 16 residues. The J segment lost 4 bases and the V segment lost 3 bases, leaving 6 bases of the junction unmatched. This CDR3 reads CATSSMDRGLPDTQYF. The CDR3, as DNA: TGTGCCACCAGCAGCATGGACAGGGGGCTCCCAGATACGCAGTATTTT. Drawing the rest from reference TRBV15 and TRBJ2-3, the complete variable domain is DAMVIQNPRYQVTQFGKPVTLSCSQTLNHNVMYWYQQKSSQAPKLLFHYYDKDFNNEADTPDNFQSRRPNTSFCFLDIRSPGLGDTAMYLCATSSMDRGLPDTQYFGPGTRLTVL.

In this sample, this clone turned up once. V gene TRBV6-6 combines with J gene TRBJ2-7; 8 bases align to TRBD1. Germline V gene sequence: CDR1 MNHNY, CDR2 SVGAGI (reference sequence). The V gene end was trimmed by 8 bases and the J gene end by 2 bases; junction bases not matched to a gene: 2. The CDR3 runs 12 residues. The CDR3 sequence: CASARGPYEQYF. CDR3 in DNA: TGTGCCAGCGCCAGGGGGCCCTACGAGCAGTACTTC.

This rearrangement joins TRBV9 to TRBJ2-7; D call uncertain. This CDR3 comprises 14 residues. In germline, CDR1 is SGDLS, CDR2 YYNGEE. Trimming took off 0 bases at V and 4 bases at J, with 11 bases between the two ends. The CDR3 loop is CASSVDSRAYEQYF. Here the CDR3 DNA reads TGTGCCAGCAGCGTAGATTCACGGGCATACGAGCAGTACTTC.

Remarks on this clone: This sample also contains other DNA sequences that code for the same CDR3. The chain combines TRBV10-3 with TRBJ2-5, with a weak D call TRBD1 (5 bases). The V gene's germline CDR1 is ENHRY and CDR2 SYGVKD. Trimming took off 0 bases at V and 8 bases at J, with 13 bases between the two ends. This CDR3 comprises 14 residues. This CDR3 reads CAISESGQGLTQYF. Here the CDR3 DNA reads TGTGCCATCAGTGAGTCGGGGCAGGGCTTAACCCAGTACTTC.

The chain links TRBV7-2 to TRBJ1-5, with 7 bases that match TRBD1. V lost 3 bases and J lost 6; bases outside the gene matches: 8. The CDR3 has 15 residues. Germline CDR1 is SGHTA and CDR2 is FQGNSA. The CDR3 region is CASSFMGQNSQPQHF. In DNA form, the CDR3 reads TGTGCCAGCAGCTTTATGGGACAGAATTCTCAGCCCCAGCATTTT.

The chain carries TRBV6-1 and TRBJ2-5; D possibly uses TRBD1 or TRBD2 (5 bases each). This CDR3 is 14 amino acids long. In germline, CDR1 is MNHNS, CDR2 SASEGT. Deletions cut 8 bases from V and 7 bases from J, with 20 bases between. CDR3 nucleotide sequence: TGTGCCAGCTATAAGTGGGGACCAGGCGGGACCCAGTACTTC. Its translation: CASYKWGPGGTQYF.

The rearrangement links TRBV6-6 to TRBJ1-5, with D possibly matching TRBD1 (5 bases). The CDR3 runs 13 residues. Germline values: CDR1 MNHNY, CDR2 SVGAGI (reference sequence). Trimming took off 5 bases at V and 2 bases at J, with 7 bases between the two ends. The CDR3 DNA sequence: TGTGCCAGCAGTCAGGGAGGCAATCAGCCCCAGCATTTT. Protein: CASSQGGNQPQHF.

This chain links TRBV10-2 with TRBJ1-1; TRBD1 agrees at 9 bases. Trimming at V came to 6 bases and at J to 6 bases, leaving 11 bases not matched to a gene. This CDR3 region has 15 residues. From germline, CDR1 is WSHSY and CDR2 SAAADI. The CDR3 sequence is CASRLGQGFFAEAFF. The CDR3 bases are TGCGCCAGCAGACTAGGACAGGGGTTCTTCGCTGAAGCTTTCTTT.

V usage is TRBV30 and J usage is TRBJ2-7, with TRBD1 matching 9 bases. The junction had 1 base not matched to a gene; V was cut back by 1 base and J by 0 bases. This CDR3 comprises 14 residues. Per the germline V gene, CDR1 is GTSNPN and CDR2 is SVGIG (reference sequence). This chain's CDR3 is CAWSEGQGSYEQYF. DNA of the CDR3: TGTGCCTGGAGTGAGGGACAGGGCTCCTACGAGCAGTACTTC.

A single count supports this clone. CDR3 protein: CASTGTGNTGELFF. Written as DNA, the CDR3 is TGTGCCAGTACCGGGACAGGGAACACCGGGGAGCTGTTTTTT. The chain combines TRBV2 with TRBJ2-2; 8 bases match TRBD1. The CDR3 runs 14 residues. Germline V lookup: CDR1 SNHLY, CDR2 FYNNEI. V dropped 9 bases and J dropped 1; count of bases not matched to a gene: 4. Variable domain in full (rest from reference TRBV2 and TRBJ2-2): EPEVTQTPSHQVTQMGQEVILRCVPISNHLYFYWYRQILGQKVEFLVSFYNNEISEKSEIFDDQFSVERPDGSNFTLKIRSTKLEDSAMYFCASTGTGNTGELFFGEGSRLTVL.

A word on this clone: A read error may account for a junction end that differs from germline. This chain joins TRBV28 and TRBJ2-5, with TRBD2 matching over 9 bases. Looked up from germline, CDR1 is MDHEN and CDR2 is SYDVKM. The CDR3 is 14 amino acids. For the CDR3, the DNA is TGTGCCAGCACTTTAGCGGGAGTTCAAGAGACCCAGTACTTC. It yields the protein CASTLAGVQETQYF. Filled out from reference TRBV28 and TRBJ2-5, the complete variable domain reads DVKVTQSSRYLVKRTGEKVFLECVQDMDHENMFWYRQDPGLGLRLIYFSYDVKMKEKGDIPEGYSVSREKKERFSLILESASTNQTSMYLCASTLAGVQETQYFGPGTRLLVL.

The rearrangement uses TRBV6-1 and TRBJ2-3; 10 bases fit TRBD2. Looked up from germline, CDR1 is MNHNS and CDR2 is SASEGT. With V trimmed by 3 bases and J by 2 bases, 11 bases remained unmatched. The CDR3 sequence is 18 residues long. CDR3 sequence (DNA): TGTGCCAGCAGTGATTTCAGCGGGAGGGCCCCTTACACAGATACGCAGTATTTT. It encodes CASSDFSGRAPYTDTQYF.

This rearrangement joins TRBV5-1 to TRBJ1-3; D is ambiguous. Germline loops: CDR1 SGHRS, CDR2 YFSETQ. V shed 0 bases and J shed 0 bases, with 10 bases lying between them. The CDR3 sequence is 16 residues long. CDR3 bases: TGCGCCAGCAGCTTGGGCGGGTGGAGCTCTGGAAACACCATATATTTT. Protein sequence: CASSLGGWSSGNTIYF. The variable domain in full, with the rest retrieved from reference TRBV5-1 and TRBJ1-3, is KAGVTQTPRYLIKTRGQQVTLSCSPISGHRSVSWYQQTPGQGLQFLFEYFSETQRNKGNFPGRFSGRQFSNSRSEMNVSTLELGDSALYLCASSLGGWSSGNTIYFGEGSWLTVV.

This clone appeared a single time. This chain joins TRBV28 and TRBJ2-5; 8 bases match TRBD1. CDR1 is MDHEN, CDR2 SYDVKM, per germline. Trimming at V came to 2 bases and at J to 5 bases, leaving 4 bases not matched to a gene. The CDR3 is 14 residues long. The CDR3 DNA reads as TGTGCCAGCAGTTTACAGGGGGCAGGGGAGACCCAGTACTTC. Its translation is CASSLQGAGETQYF.

V is TRBV9 and J is TRBJ2-1; D is unresolved. CDR3 size: 13 residues. V dropped 1 base and J dropped 4 bases, with 6 bases sitting between them. Germline V gene data show CDR1 as SGDLS and CDR2 as YYNGEE. The CDR3 nucleotides read TGTGCCAGCAGCGTAACTCAGTACAATGAGCAGTTCTTC. Amino acids: CASSVTQYNEQFF.

The chain employs TRBV5-4 and TRBJ2-3; D is unclear. Germline V gene lookup returns CDR1 SGHNT and CDR2 YYREEE (reference sequence). The CDR3 extends over 12 amino acids. Trimming stripped 4 bases from V and 3 bases from J, with 6 bases between. The CDR3 loop is CASSKRTDTQYF. CDR3 nucleotide sequence: TGTGCCAGCAGCAAGCGAACAGATACGCAGTATTTT.

The chain joins TRBV2 to TRBJ2-7; TRBD2 matches at 7 bases. The CDR3 has 15 amino acids. The V segment lost 1 base and the J segment 1 base; nucleotides outside the gene matches: 4. Germline CDR1 reads SNHLY; CDR2 reads FYNNEI. The CDR3 loop is CASSEGGSNSYEQYF. The CDR3 nucleotides are TGTGCCAGCAGTGAAGGCGGGAGTAATTCCTACGAGCAGTACTTC.

The V call is TRBV11-2, the J call TRBJ2-5; weak D call: TRBD2 (6 bases). CDR1 SGHAT and CDR2 FQNNGV come from the germline V gene. The CDR3 has 14 residues. Between the trimmed V and J ends, which lost 1 base and 4 bases, there was a span of 10 bases. CDR3 DNA sequence: TGTGCCAGCAGCTTAGCGGGAGTCAGAGAGACCCAGTACTTC. Its translation: CASSLAGVRETQYF.

This clone was detected once. This chain joins TRBV28 and TRBJ1-1; no clear D gene. Per the germline V gene, CDR1 is MDHEN and CDR2 is SYDVKM. Trimming removed 8 bases at V and 3 bases at J, with 13 bases between. The CDR3 length is 13 residues. Here the CDR3 reads CASPGYGDTEAFF. In nucleotides, the CDR3 is TGTGCCAGCCCGGGGTATGGAGACACTGAAGCTTTCTTT.

This CDR3 reads CASSLGASGMGKNIQYF. The CDR3 DNA reads as TGTGCCAGCAGCTTAGGGGCTAGCGGGATGGGCAAAAACATTCAGTACTTC. The chain has TRBV7-6 and TRBJ2-4, with 9 bases aligning to TRBD2. The CDR3 is 17 amino acids. Germline V lookup: CDR1 SGHVS, CDR2 FNYEAQ. V shed 1 base, J shed 3 bases, and the junction held 7 bases outside the gene matches.

This rearrangement joins TRBV19 to TRBJ1-4; weak D call: TRBD1 (5 bases). CDR3 length equals 15 residues. Germline V gene lookup returns CDR1 LNHDA and CDR2 SQIVND (reference sequence). V was clipped by 5 bases and J by 7 bases, with 17 bases between them. CDR3 sequence: CASSDHAIQGEKLFF. In DNA form, the CDR3 reads TGTGCCAGTAGTGACCACGCCATCCAGGGTGAAAAACTGTTTTTT.

This clone was recorded a few times. The chain's CDR3 is CASSSDRGIYGYTF. Written as DNA, the CDR3 is TGTGCCAGCAGTTCAGACAGGGGTATCTATGGCTACACCTTC. The chain joins TRBV27 to TRBJ1-2; 8 nucleotides align to TRBD1. CDR1 is MNHEY and CDR2 is SMNVEV in the germline V gene (reference sequence). This CDR3 spans 14 amino acids. After removal of 4 bases from V and 4 bases from J, the junction contained 5 bases not matched to a gene.

The chain links TRBV4-3 to TRBJ2-7; maybe TRBD2 (6 bases). V lost 0 bases to trimming and J lost 4 bases, with 13 bases between them. The CDR3 extends over 15 amino acids. Germline V gene data show CDR1 as LGHNA and CDR2 as YSLEER. The DNA of the CDR3 is TGCGCCAGCAGCCAAGAGGGGGGTGGGGTATACGAGCAGTACTTC. Its translation is CASSQEGGGVYEQYF.

The chain carries TRBV19 and TRBJ2-1; perhaps TRBD2 as D (5 bases). The CDR3 has 12 residues. Looked up from germline, CDR1 is LNHDA and CDR2 is SQIVND (reference sequence). Trimming pared 1 base from V and 12 bases from J, leaving 10 bases between. The CDR3 sequence is CASSIVRGLQFF. The CDR3 bases are TGTGCCAGTAGTATAGTCCGGGGTTTGCAGTTCTTC. The full variable domain, its missing parts supplied by reference TRBV19 and TRBJ2-1, is DGGITQSPKYLFRKEGQNVTLSCEQNLNHDAMYWYRQDPGQGLRLIYYSQIVNDFQKGDIAEGYSVSREKKESFPLTVTSAQKNPTAFYLCASSIVRGLQFFGPGTRLTVL.

The rearrangement uses TRBV4-3 and TRBJ2-1, with 7 bases fitting TRBD1. The length of the CDR3 is 16 residues. The germline V gene has CDR1 LGHNA and CDR2 YSLEER. With 2 bases clipped from V and 0 bases from J, the junction kept 4 bases outside the gene matches. The CDR3 loop reads CASSQWSGGSYNEQFF. The CDR3 nucleotides read TGCGCCAGCAGCCAATGGTCAGGGGGCTCCTACAATGAGCAGTTCTTC.

This rearrangement joins TRBV7-2 to TRBJ2-7, with 9 nucleotides matching TRBD1. CDR3 length: 14 residues. Germline V gene sequence: CDR1 SGHTA, CDR2 FQGNSA. V lost 7 bases, J lost 5 bases, and 9 bases stayed unmatched. CDR3 in amino acids: CASNDGTGRNEQYF. As DNA, the CDR3 is TGTGCCAGCAACGACGGGACAGGGAGAAACGAGCAGTACTTC. The full variable domain, rest sourced from reference TRBV7-2 and TRBJ2-7, is GAGVSQSPSNKVTEKGKDVELRCDPISGHTALYWYRQSLGQGLEFLIYFQGNSAPDKSGLPSDRFSAERTGGSVSTLTIQRTQQEDSAVYLCASNDGTGRNEQYFGPGTRLTVT.

The chain is built from TRBV30 and TRBJ2-7, with 10 bases that match TRBD2. This CDR3 comprises 16 residues. Per germline, CDR1 GTSNPN and CDR2 SVGIG (reference sequence). J gave up 3 bases and V 1 base, and 9 bases lay outside the gene matches. In nucleotides, the CDR3 is TGTGCCTGGAGTGCCCTTAGCGGGAGGACCAACTACGAGCAGTACTTC. Protein product: CAWSALSGRTNYEQYF.

The rearrangement joins TRBV25-1 to TRBJ2-7; 9 positions agree with TRBD2. Germline CDR1 reads MGHDK; CDR2 reads SYGVNS. CDR3 length: 17 amino acids. V dropped 6 bases and J dropped 3; count of bases not matched to a gene: 15. The CDR3 here is CASSRQVSQREDYEQYF. CDR3 bases: TGTGCCAGCAGCCGACAGGTATCCCAGCGGGAGGACTACGAGCAGTACTTC.

This sequence joins TRBV6-5 and TRBJ2-5, with D perhaps TRBD1 (5 bases). The CDR3 covers 15 residues. CDR1 is MNHEY and CDR2 is SVGAGI in the germline V gene. The V end was cut by 0 bases, the J end by 4 bases, with 12 bases between. The CDR3 DNA reads as TGTGCCAGCAGTTACTCTCTAGGGGAATCAGAGACCCAGTACTTC. This translates into CASSYSLGESETQYF.

The J gene is TRBJ2-6, the V gene TRBV30, with a possible D match to TRBD1 (6 bases). The CDR3 runs 17 residues. V was clipped by 5 bases and J by 4 bases, with 21 bases between them. Germline V gene data show CDR1 as GTSNPN and CDR2 as SVGIG (reference sequence). The CDR3 reads CAWDNRVLWTGANVLTF. As DNA, the CDR3 is TGTGCCTGGGATAACAGGGTTCTATGGACGGGGGCCAACGTCCTGACTTTC. Filled out from reference TRBV30 and TRBJ2-6, the complete variable domain reads SQTIHQWPATLVQPVGSPLSLECTVEGTSNPNLYWYRQAAGRGLQLLFYSVGIGQISSEVPQNLSASRPQDRQFILSSKKLLLSDSGFYLCAWDNRVLWTGANVLTFGAGSRLTVL.